The T cell receptor beta chain under discussion was sequenced for a study of blood T cells in healthy people across ages. Findings and caveats of the study: It was found that TCR beta diversity correlated strongly with the percentage of naive T cells. Naive and antigen-experienced cells were not separated, limiting conclusive comparison.

Comments on this clonotype: No antigen is known for it.

V was shortened by 0 bases and J by 2 bases, with 14 bases between the two germline ends. Germline-derived CDR1 and CDR2 are DFQATT and SNEGSKA (reference sequence). The CDR3 length is 15 residues. The second PCR ran 7 to 11 cycles with a sample-barcoded 5' primer and J-beta primers. TCRdb itself ran the 5' RACE reads through MiXCR, one entry per CDR3 protein. Among about 1.4 million distinct CDR3 sequences listed, around 59% were seen once. Material for sequencing was blood. The origin of this receptor is a man between 18 and 35 years old in good health. This chain connects TRBV20-1 to TRBJ2-7; D possibly corresponds to TRBD1 (6 bases). As DNA, the CDR3 is TGCAGTGCTAGAGATTGGGCAGGGGATCCCTACGAGCAGTACTTC. This gives the protein CSARDWAGDPYEQYF.